This entry lists 11 T cell receptor beta chains sequenced from one sample in a study of T cell changes during pregnancy in multiple sclerosis. The table came from immunoSEQ multiplex PCR; TCRdb's copy has only in-frame clones and leaves some out. The sample has approximately 44,000 clones, just under 95% seen once. Specimen: CD4+ T cells from peripheral blood mononuclear cells, collected in the third trimester of pregnancy. All receptors derive from a female donor with multiple sclerosis, enrolled in a pregnancy study.

V and J are TRBV6-5 and TRBJ2-5; tentative D call: TRBD2 (6 bases). From germline, CDR1 is MNHEY and CDR2 SVGAGI. The CDR3 runs 14 residues. The ends were cut back, 7 bases at V and 5 bases at J, with 17 bases in the middle. Written as DNA, the CDR3 is TGTGCCAGCAAGAAAGGGGCTAGCGAGGAGACCCAGTACTTC. Protein sequence: CASKKGASEETQYF.

The chain is built from TRBV6-1 and TRBJ2-1, with 8 bases that match TRBD1. Germline V CDR1 and CDR2: MNHNS, SASEGT. This CDR3 has 14 residues. J was trimmed by 9 bases and V by 2 bases; bases with no gene match: 6. The CDR3 is CASSEPGQGGEQFF. The CDR3 bases are TGTGCCAGCAGTGAACCTGGACAGGGAGGTGAGCAGTTCTTC.

The chain links TRBV5-6 to TRBJ2-3; D possibly corresponds to TRBD2 (6 bases). The germline V gene encodes CDR1 SGHDT and CDR2 YYEEEE. This CDR3 is built from 14 residues. The V end was cut by 4 bases, the J end by 2 bases, with 11 bases between. The CDR3 protein is CASSELALTDTQYF. CDR3 nucleotide sequence: TGTGCCAGCAGCGAGCTAGCGCTCACAGATACGCAGTATTTT.

This chain joins TRBV6-1 and TRBJ2-7; possible D gene TRBD1, 6 bases. Trimming took off 6 bases at V and 0 bases at J, with 15 bases between the two ends. CDR3 size: 15 residues. Germline assignment: CDR1 MNHNS and CDR2 SASEGT. DNA of the CDR3: TGTGCCAGCAGCGACCCCCACAGGGCCTCCTACGAGCAGTACTTC. Translation: CASSDPHRASYEQYF.

This clone was counted once. The chain carries TRBV5-1 and TRBJ1-5; possibly TRBD1 for D (5 bases). Trimming shortened V by 0 bases and J by 3 bases, and 10 bases separated the two germline ends. This CDR3 is built from 15 residues. The germline V gene has CDR1 SGHRS and CDR2 YFSETQ. CDR3 in amino acids: CASSLVSGPNQPQHF. The CDR3 bases are TGCGCCAGCAGCTTGGTCTCAGGGCCCAATCAGCCCCAGCATTTT.

The J gene is TRBJ1-4, the V gene TRBV5-1; 7 positions agree with TRBD1. V gave up 5 bases and J gave up 0 bases; unmatched junction bases: 1. The CDR3 length is 14 residues. The germline gives CDR1 SGHRS, CDR2 YFSETQ. CDR3 DNA sequence: TGCGCCAGCAGAGGACAGGCAACTAATGAAAAACTGTTTTTT. Amino acids: CASRGQATNEKLFF.

CDR3 sequence (DNA): TGTGCCAGCAGCCAAGATTGGGTCGCTAGCGGGAGTACAGATACGCAGTATTTT. Its protein product is CASSQDWVASGSTDTQYF. This chain joins TRBV14 and TRBJ2-3; 10 nucleotides match TRBD2. J was trimmed by 3 bases and V by 0 bases; bases with no gene match: 9. The CDR3 runs to 18 residues. CDR1 SGHDN and CDR2 FVKESK come from the germline V gene. The full variable domain, with the rest looked up from reference TRBV14 and TRBJ2-3, is EAGVTQFPSHSVIEKGQTVTLRCDPISGHDNLYWYRRVMGKEIKFLLHFVKESKQDESGMPNNRFLAERTGGTYSTLKVQPAELEDSGVYFCASSQDWVASGSTDTQYFGPGTRLTVL.

The genes are TRBV27 and TRBJ2-2; TRBD2 matches at 8 bases. The V segment lost 5 bases and the J segment 7 bases; nucleotides outside the gene matches: 9. CDR1 is MNHEY and CDR2 is SMNVEV in the germline V gene (reference sequence). This CDR3 region has 15 residues. The CDR3: CASSTWTSIHGELFF. The CDR3 DNA sequence: TGTGCCAGCAGTACCTGGACTAGCATCCACGGGGAGCTGTTTTTT.

The V call is TRBV5-5, the J call TRBJ1-2; perhaps TRBD1 as D (5 bases). The germline gives CDR1 SGHKS, CDR2 YYEKEE (reference sequence). The CDR3 consists of 15 residues. Between the trimmed V and J ends, which lost 0 bases and 4 bases, there was a span of 13 bases. Here the CDR3 DNA reads TGTGCCAGCAGCTTGGACGGGGGAATATCCTATGGCTACACCTTC. Amino acids: CASSLDGGISYGYTF.

The rearrangement uses TRBV14 and TRBJ2-2; 7 bases fit TRBD1. Per the germline V gene, CDR1 is SGHDN and CDR2 is FVKESK. V trimming: 6 bases; J trimming: 2 bases; junction bases outside the gene matches: 3. The CDR3 has 14 amino acids. The CDR3: CASRRQGNTGELFF. CDR3 DNA sequence: TGTGCCAGCAGGCGACAGGGAAACACCGGGGAGCTGTTTTTT.

The table lists this clone with a few counts. CDR3: CATLRTDTQYF. The CDR3 DNA reads TGTGCCACCCTCAGGACAGATACGCAGTATTTT. The rearrangement uses TRBV6-6 and TRBJ2-3; D unresolved. The germline V gene has CDR1 MNHNY and CDR2 SVGAGI (reference sequence). The CDR3 runs 11 residues. V was cut by 10 bases and J by 3 bases, with 8 bases left in between.